This section outlines one T cell receptor beta chain sequence together with its context. Its antigen has not been determined. Within one base of it there is no much larger clone, and no base qualities were kept. The data were taken from a study of T-cell memory formation after mild COVID-19 (dated by TCRdb to about 2021). With regard to the full study: Most TCR sequence clusters were specific to one of the two donors. T-cell clones expanding and contracting after mild COVID-19 in a couple of donors were tracked by longitudinal TCRalpha and TCRbeta repertoire sequencing. Two young, previously healthy adult volunteers made up the cohort, one male and one female.

The sequencer listed for this sample is Illumina NovaSeq 6000. TCRalpha and TCRbeta cDNA libraries were built by 5'RACE with constant-segment primers, adding sample barcodes and unique molecular identifiers. Trizol reagent was used to extract RNA from every sample. The libraries were amplified in two PCR steps, and the second step added a second sample barcode and Illumina TruSeq adapters. The libraries were sequenced on an Illumina NovaSeq using 2 x 150 bp paired-end reads. The published analysis was carried out like this. Demultiplexing of reads and collapsing into UMI-guided consensus sequences were performed with migec v1.2.7. Using mixcr v2.1.11, UMI consensuses were aligned to TRA and TRB V and J templates and then assembled into clonotypes. A clonotype was counted as expanded or contracted only when both edgeR and NoisET called the clonotype significant, with the noise models trained on biological replicates. For edgeR calls, the thresholds were a false discovery rate-adjusted p below 0.01 and a log2 fold-change of 1. PCA with hierarchical clustering of max-normalized trajectories of the 1000 most abundant clonotypes was used as exploratory dynamics analysis. Each responding clone was given a CD4 or CD8 phenotype based on the CD4+ and CD8+ repertoires, which had been sequenced separately. TCRdb reprocessed the public reads (quality trimming at Q25 with fastp, clone calling with MiXCR) and kept in-frame beta chains. Rows are combined by CDR3 protein, so each entry shows the most common genes and DNA. The V and J calls, along with clone size, are taken from TCRdb and not from the paper's own processing. For this sample the table gives almost 350,000 distinct CDR3 sequences, of which roughly 20% were detected only once. The ten largest account for around a fifth of the sample.

PBMCs were isolated by Ficoll-Paque density gradient centrifugation. Trimmed from V: 7 bases; trimmed from J: 6 bases; junction bases lacking a gene match: 12. The cysteine opens and the phenylalanine closes a CDR3 of 15 amino acids. Just the 45-base CDR3 DNA is kept, in frame starting at base 1. CDR1 and CDR2, looked up from the germline V gene, are MDHEN and SYDVKM. Broader findings and caveats from the paper: The study included only a couple of mild cases, and larger cohorts that include severe cases with pre-infection samples were judged to be necessary. Contracting CD4+ clones were located mainly in the CM and EM memory subsets, whereas CD8+ clones were found to be enriched in EMRA. From day 15 to 85, contracting clones showed balanced CD4/CD8 phenotypes, whereas a second wave of clones that expanded from day 15 to 37 leaned towards CD4+. Some responding clones were found in pre-infection memory, which suggests that pre-existing cross-reactive memory T cells took part in the SARS-CoV-2 response. The second-wave clones that peaked on day 37 were not confirmed to be SARS-CoV-2 specific.

Sequencing used PBMCs or a T cell subset sorted from them (not recorded which). The chain couples TRBV28 to TRBJ1-5; the junction holds 7 bases that match TRBD1. The origin of this receptor is a man between 18 and 35 years old who had mild COVID-19 (a few samples of this study predate the infection). The sample titles of this study are shuffled in the database, so cell type and time point are left out; the donor was told from shared clones. The CDR3 here reads CASKESRGLVQPQHF. The DNA sequence is as follows: TGTGCCAGCAAAGAGTCCAGGGGGTTGGTTCAGCCCCAGCATTTT. Where the CDR3 stops, the reference TRBV28 and TRBJ1-5 genes take over; the full variable domain is DVKVTQSSRYLVKRTGEKVFLECVQDMDHENMFWYRQDPGLGLRLIYFSYDVKMKEKGDIPEGYSVSREKKERFSLILESASTNQTSMYLCASKESRGLVQPQHFGDGTRLSIL.